Sequencing of this T cell receptor beta chain was carried out in a study of Ad26.COV2.S vaccination and SARS-CoV-2 variants. Turning to the study itself: Once or twice, 56 days apart, Ad26.COV2.S was delivered intramuscularly. Study findings and constraints: Vaccine recipients surpassed placebo recipients in spike-specific TCR breadth. Estimates derived from TCR breadth and depth analyses may have underestimated total T cell responses.

The CDR3 spans 13 residues. Germline CDR1 reads SGDLS; CDR2 reads YYNGEE. V was cut by 0 bases and J by 4 bases, with 5 bases left in between. Details on this clone: Its target is not known.

Described treatment: about 20 received Ad26.COV2.S at low or high dose, single or two shots; roughly 5 received placebo; per-sample allocation not given. Specimens were obtained on day 63 following the first vaccine or placebo injection. Participants' vaccine, an Ad26 vector, delivered Wuhan-strain SARS-CoV-2 spike. Assay used: immunoSEQ multiplex PCR; TCRdb lists only in-frame clones, some missing. The sample includes 200,000 to 300,000 clones, approximately 90% of them seen just once. The chain has TRBV9 and TRBJ2-1; D is undetermined. Sequences were derived from peripheral blood, sampled in a trial of Ad26.COV2.S vaccine versus placebo. The source of this sequence is a person between 18 and 60 years old who received the Ad26.COV2.S COVID-19 vaccine or a placebo. The CDR3 nucleotides are TGTGCCAGCAGCGTAGGCGAGTACAATGAGCAGTTCTTC. Protein product: CASSVGEYNEQFF.